The 4 T cell receptor beta chains below come from one sample, sequenced in a study of response to subunit inactivated influenza vaccine. TCRdb re-derived calls from the RT-PCR reads in MiXCR, one entry per CDR3 protein. The sample has fewer than 650,000 distinct CDR3 sequences, over 10% seen once; the top ten hold about an eighth. Material: PBMCs from blood, obtained about 40 days after vaccination. These receptors all come from a middle-aged man who received an inactivated influenza vaccine.

This clonotype was seen more than once but under ten times. The chain employs TRBV6-1 and TRBJ2-5; TRBD2 agrees at 8 bases. CDR1 and CDR2 (germline): MNHNS, SASEGT. The CDR3 sequence is 14 residues long. J gave up 4 bases and V 7 bases, and 8 bases lay outside the gene matches. CDR3 loop: CASKFPGGAETQYF. The CDR3, as DNA: TGTGCCAGCAAATTCCCGGGAGGGGCAGAGACCCAGTACTTC.

About this clonotype: The junction and the germline gene differ at one end; a read error may be behind it. This sequence joins TRBV11-1 and TRBJ2-2; possibly TRBD1 for D (6 bases). The CDR3 totals 17 residues. Germline V gene lookup returns CDR1 SGHAT and CDR2 FQDESV (reference sequence). The chain's CDR3 is CSSVRQVSDQNTGELFF. The DNA for the CDR3 is TGTTCCAGCGTTCGACAGGTTTCTGACCAGAACACCGGGGAGCTGTTTTTT. The entire variable domain, with the rest obtained from reference TRBV11-1 and TRBJ2-2, is as follows: EAEVAQSPRYKITEKSQAVAFWCDPISGHATLYWYRQILGQGPELLVQFQDESVVDDSQLPKDRFSAERLKGVDSTLKIQPAELGDSAMYLCSSVRQVSDQNTGELFFGEGSRLTVL.

This clonotype was observed a few times. The chain recombines TRBV5-1 with TRBJ2-2; tentatively, D is TRBD2 (5 bases). The CDR3 has 16 residues. Germline lookup yields CDR1 SGHRS and CDR2 YFSETQ. V lost 6 bases, J lost 2 bases, and 17 bases lay in between. CDR3 sequence: CASNRRGPLNTGELFF. CDR3 nucleotides: TGCGCCAGCAATAGGCGAGGGCCCCTAAACACCGGGGAGCTGTTTTTT.

The sample holds a few counts of this clonotype. The J gene is TRBJ2-2, the V gene TRBV7-3; D may match TRBD1 or TRBD2 (5 bases each). This CDR3 is 17 amino acids long. Germline values: CDR1 SGHTA, CDR2 FQGTGA. Deletions cut 5 bases from V and 5 bases from J, with 21 bases between. Here the CDR3 reads CASSPHHQGVRTGELFF. As DNA, the CDR3 is TGTGCCAGCAGCCCACATCATCAGGGAGTAAGGACCGGGGAGCTGTTTTTT.